This is a list of T cell receptor beta chains from one sample in a study of cytomegalovirus exposure and HLA in healthy donors. Generated by immunoSEQ multiplex PCR, the TCRdb table keeps only in-frame clones and is missing some. The table lists under 200,000 clones, around 75% of them singletons. Sequencing used PBMCs. The receptor source for this set is a man in his late teens or twenties in good health and CMV-seronegative. Both conserved end residues are part of each CDR3. The order of the fields is CDR3 DNA, CDR3 protein, clone size, D gene, J gene, V gene. The D gene is left open where the match is weak. Clone size appears in some rows only: once, few, many, or a class for an expanded clone.

CDR3 DNA: TGTGCCAGCAGTTACGGGGGGAGCGGCACCGGGGAGCTGTTTTTT
CDR3 protein: CASSYGGSGTGELFF
clone size: few
D gene: .
J gene: TRBJ2-2
V gene: TRBV6-5

CDR3 DNA: TGTGCCAGCAGCCCCGACGCAACAGCTGGAAACACCATATATTTT
CDR3 protein: CASSPDATAGNTIYF
clone size: .
D gene: .
J gene: TRBJ1-3
V gene: TRBV21-1

CDR3 DNA: TGTGCCAGCAGCCTGCTCCTCCGACAGGCCCTCTATGGCTACACCTTC
CDR3 protein: CASSLLLRQALYGYTF
clone size: .
D gene: .
J gene: TRBJ1-2
V gene: TRBV28

CDR3 DNA: TGTGCCAGCAGCGGTCAGCAGGGGGACCCCTACGAGCAGTACTTC
CDR3 protein: CASSGQQGDPYEQYF
clone size: .
D gene: TRBD1
J gene: TRBJ2-7
V gene: TRBV9

CDR3 DNA: TGTGCCAGCAGCACCTCTGATGGGCGAGAGCAGTACTTC
CDR3 protein: CASSTSDGREQYF
clone size: .
D gene: .
J gene: TRBJ2-7
V gene: TRBV11-2

CDR3 DNA: TGCGCCAGCAGCTTGGCTAGCGGTTTCTACAATGAGCAGTTCTTC
CDR3 protein: CASSLASGFYNEQFF
clone size: .
D gene: TRBD2
J gene: TRBJ2-1
V gene: TRBV5-1

CDR3 DNA: TGTGCCAGCAGCGTACAGGGGTCAGATACGCAGTATTTT
CDR3 protein: CASSVQGSDTQYF
clone size: .
D gene: .
J gene: TRBJ2-3
V gene: TRBV9

CDR3 DNA: TGCGCCAGCAGCGGAGGGGGGGGGACTCAAGAGACCCAGTACTTC
CDR3 protein: CASSGGGGTQETQYF
clone size: .
D gene: .
J gene: TRBJ2-5
V gene: TRBV5-1

CDR3 DNA: TGTGCCAGCAGTGCAGGGGGCCTAACTTACAATGAGCAGTTCTTC
CDR3 protein: CASSAGGLTYNEQFF
clone size: .
D gene: TRBD1
J gene: TRBJ2-1
V gene: TRBV9

CDR3 DNA: TGTGCCAGTAGTGCGGGACAGGGGGTGTCATACGAGCAGTACTTC
CDR3 protein: CASSAGQGVSYEQYF
clone size: .
D gene: TRBD1
J gene: TRBJ2-7
V gene: TRBV19

CDR3 DNA: TGTGCCAGCAGCCCCGGAGGAAACCAAGAGACCCAGTACTTC
CDR3 protein: CASSPGGNQETQYF
clone size: .
D gene: .
J gene: TRBJ2-5
V gene: TRBV5-6

CDR3 DNA: TGTGCCAGCAGCTCGATCCGACTGGGGGGGACCCAGTACTTC
CDR3 protein: CASSSIRLGGTQYF
clone size: once
D gene: .
J gene: TRBJ2-5
V gene: TRBV11-2

CDR3 DNA: TGTGCCAGCAGCCAGGGGGAGCAGTACTTC
CDR3 protein: CASSQGEQYF
clone size: .
D gene: .
J gene: TRBJ2-7
V gene: TRBV11-2

CDR3 DNA: TGTGCCAGCAGTCCCATGGGGGGGGCCTCTGGAAACACCATATATTTT
CDR3 protein: CASSPMGGASGNTIYF
clone size: .
D gene: .
J gene: TRBJ1-3
V gene: TRBV5-4

CDR3 DNA: TGCGCCAGCAGCTTGATGGCTCAAGAGACCCAGTACTTC
CDR3 protein: CASSLMAQETQYF
clone size: .
D gene: .
J gene: TRBJ2-5
V gene: TRBV5-1

CDR3 DNA: TGTGCCAGCACCTTAGCGGGAGCTCAGTACTTC
CDR3 protein: CASTLAGAQYF
clone size: .
D gene: TRBD2
J gene: TRBJ2-7
V gene: TRBV6-6

CDR3 DNA: TGTGCCAGCAGCTTAGGGTGGGCCTCTGGGGCCAACGTCCTGACTTTC
CDR3 protein: CASSLGWASGANVLTF
clone size: .
D gene: .
J gene: TRBJ2-6
V gene: TRBV7-9

CDR3 DNA: TGTGCCAGCTTTCCGGGACAGGGACTGAACACTGAAGCTTTCTTT
CDR3 protein: CASFPGQGLNTEAFF
clone size: once
D gene: TRBD1
J gene: TRBJ1-1
V gene: TRBV27

CDR3 DNA: TGTGCCAGCAGTCCGGGACTAGATTACGAGCAGTACTTC
CDR3 protein: CASSPGLDYEQYF
clone size: .
D gene: TRBD2
J gene: TRBJ2-7
V gene: TRBV6-5

CDR3 DNA: TGCGCCAGCAGCCCGGGGACAGGGCGCTACGAGCAGTACTTC
CDR3 protein: CASSPGTGRYEQYF
clone size: .
D gene: TRBD1
J gene: TRBJ2-7
V gene: TRBV5-1

CDR3 DNA: TGTGCCAGCAGTTTAGGCAGGGTCGGAACCCAGCCCCAGCATTTT
CDR3 protein: CASSLGRVGTQPQHF
clone size: .
D gene: .
J gene: TRBJ1-5
V gene: TRBV27

CDR3 DNA: TGTGCCAGCAACCCCAACGGGCAGGGAACGCAGTATTTT
CDR3 protein: CASNPNGQGTQYF
clone size: .
D gene: .
J gene: TRBJ2-3
V gene: TRBV6-5